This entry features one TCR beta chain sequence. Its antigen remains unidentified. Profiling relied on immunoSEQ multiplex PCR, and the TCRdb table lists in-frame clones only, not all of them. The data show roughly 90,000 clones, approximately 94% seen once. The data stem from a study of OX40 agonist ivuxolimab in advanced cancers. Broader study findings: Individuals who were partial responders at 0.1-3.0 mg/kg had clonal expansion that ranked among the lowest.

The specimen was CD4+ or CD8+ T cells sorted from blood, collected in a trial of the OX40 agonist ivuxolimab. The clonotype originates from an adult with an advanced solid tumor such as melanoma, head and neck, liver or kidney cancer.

DNA of the CDR3: TGTGCCAGCAGGGGGAACACTGAAGCTTTCTTT. Amino acids: CASRGNTEAFF. J is TRBJ1-1 and V is TRBV2, with D uncertain. Germline assignment: CDR1 SNHLY and CDR2 FYNNEI. The length of the CDR3 is 11 residues. Trimming removed 6 bases from V and 1 base from J, with 3 bases in between.